One sample yielded the 15 T cell receptor beta chains listed below, sequenced in a study of cytomegalovirus exposure and HLA in healthy donors. 13 Jbeta primers and 60 Vbeta primers were used for the PCR. Profiling relied on immunoSEQ multiplex PCR, and the TCRdb table lists in-frame clones only, not all of them. The top ten clones hold roughly 22% of a sample with fewer than 60,000 clones, about 71% of them seen once. Input material: PBMCs. The source of these receptors is a woman aged 50 to 60 in good health and CMV-seropositive.

The chain combines TRBV5-4 with TRBJ2-3; the match to TRBD2 covers 8 bases. J was trimmed by 0 bases and V by 4 bases; bases with no gene match: 10. The CDR3 is made up of 17 amino acids. CDR1 is SGHNT and CDR2 is YYREEE in the germline V gene (reference sequence). The CDR3 DNA follows: TGTGCCAGCAGCCCGGGGGGGAGACGACTCAGCACAGATACGCAGTATTTT. It encodes CASSPGGRRLSTDTQYF.

This rearrangement joins TRBV5-1 to TRBJ2-7; 7 nucleotides agree with TRBD1. Germline assignment: CDR1 SGHRS and CDR2 YFSETQ. There are 17 residues in the CDR3. V gave up 4 bases and J gave up 0 bases; unmatched junction bases: 13. This CDR3 is CASSQPNRGHYSYEQYF. The CDR3 DNA reads TGCGCCAGCAGCCAACCTAACAGGGGCCACTACTCCTACGAGCAGTACTTC.

The chain employs TRBV9 and TRBJ2-5, with 16 bases that match TRBD2. Unmatched junction bases numbered 4, after V lost 3 bases and J lost 2 bases. The CDR3 has 17 amino acids. Germline V gene sequence: CDR1 SGDLS, CDR2 YYNGEE. Here the CDR3 reads CASSGGTSGGVQETQYF. The CDR3 DNA follows: TGTGCCAGCAGCGGCGGGACTAGCGGGGGGGTACAAGAGACCCAGTACTTC.

This clone showed up just a few times. V is TRBV11-1 and J is TRBJ1-5; a weak D match, TRBD1 (6 bases). In germline, CDR1 is SGHAT, CDR2 FQDESV (reference sequence). The V gene lost 5 bases and the J gene lost 3 bases, with 11 bases spanning the gap. The CDR3 runs to 14 residues. The CDR3 loop reads CASSLGGPNQPQHF. DNA of the CDR3: TGTGCCAGCAGCCTGGGGGGGCCCAATCAGCCCCAGCATTTT. Combining the CDR3 with reference TRBV11-1 and TRBJ1-5 gives the whole variable domain EAEVAQSPRYKITEKSQAVAFWCDPISGHATLYWYRQILGQGPELLVQFQDESVVDDSQLPKDRFSAERLKGVDSTLKIQPAELGDSAMYLCASSLGGPNQPQHFGDGTRLSIL.

This chain links TRBV7-6 with TRBJ2-3, with D possibly TRBD1 on 5 matching bases. V was cut by 3 bases and J by 0 bases, with 19 bases left in between. Germline assignment: CDR1 SGHVS and CDR2 FNYEAQ. This CDR3 is 18 amino acids long. The CDR3 region has the DNA TGTGCCAGCAGCTTGGGGCCCCTTGCGGTTTCTAGCACAGATACGCAGTATTTT. Its translation: CASSLGPLAVSSTDTQYF.

V gene TRBV27 combines with J gene TRBJ2-1, with 9 bases fitting TRBD2. In germline, CDR1 is MNHEY, CDR2 SMNVEV (reference sequence). Trimming cost V 5 bases and J 4 bases; bases outside gene matches: 12. The CDR3 runs to 17 residues. CDR3 sequence reads: CASSPNVLAGTYNEQFF. The CDR3 nucleotides read TGTGCCAGCAGTCCCAACGTGCTAGCGGGAACGTACAATGAGCAGTTCTTC.

The rearrangement joins TRBV13 to TRBJ2-2, with 11 bases lining up with TRBD2. Germline CDR1 reads PRHDT; CDR2 reads FYEKMQ (reference sequence). This CDR3 is 16 amino acids long. Losses at the gene ends were 5 bases for V and 0 bases for J; bases not matched to a gene: 2. The CDR3 loop is CASSKGLAANTGELFF. In DNA form, the CDR3 reads TGTGCCAGCAGCAAGGGACTAGCGGCGAACACCGGGGAGCTGTTTTTT.

This clone was seen a few times. The chain has TRBV7-6 and TRBJ2-2; TRBD1 is a possible D gene (6 bases). The V end was cut by 5 bases, the J end by 7 bases, with 23 bases between. Germline V lookup: CDR1 SGHVS, CDR2 FNYEAQ. CDR3 length: 17 residues. The CDR3 DNA is TGTGCCAGCAGCCCCGCCCGAGGGGGTACGATCAACGGGGAGCTGTTTTTT. Protein product: CASSPARGGTINGELFF.

There are a few counts of this clone. J is TRBJ1-2 and V is TRBV7-9; 7 bases are a match to TRBD1. Germline lookup yields CDR1 SEHNR and CDR2 FQNEAQ (reference sequence). The V and J ends lost 5 bases and 12 bases, in that order; junction bases with no gene match: 21. The CDR3 sequence is 16 residues long. CDR3 sequence (DNA): TGTGCCAGCAGCCGCCCTCGGGACAGCAGACGCACGGGTGACACCTTC. Translated, it gives CASSRPRDSRRTGDTF.

The rearrangement uses TRBV9 and TRBJ1-4; 9 bases are shared with TRBD1. J was trimmed by 8 bases and V by 2 bases; bases with no gene match: 7. The V gene's germline CDR1 is SGDLS and CDR2 YYNGEE. The CDR3 is made up of 15 amino acids. CDR3 sequence reads: CASSVGGTGNEKLFF. CDR3 sequence (DNA): TGTGCCAGCAGCGTCGGGGGGACAGGGAACGAAAAACTGTTTTTT.

The chain carries TRBV7-2 and TRBJ1-5, with TRBD1 identical over 10 bases. Germline CDR1 is SGHTA and CDR2 is FQGNSA. The CDR3 spans 15 residues. J gave up 7 bases and V 5 bases, and 8 bases lay outside the gene matches. CDR3 sequence: CASSPYGQGGQPQHF. Here the CDR3 DNA reads TGTGCCAGCAGCCCATATGGACAGGGGGGACAGCCCCAGCATTTT.

This chain joins TRBV15 and TRBJ2-5; no clear D. The ends were cut back, 4 bases at V and 1 base at J, with 13 bases in the middle. CDR1 is LNHNV, CDR2 YYDKDF, per germline (reference sequence). This CDR3 is 15 amino acids long. CDR3 bases: TGTGCCACCAGCATCACCCGAGGTATCCAAGAGACCCAGTACTTC. This codes for CATSITRGIQETQYF.

V gene TRBV12-2 combines with J gene TRBJ2-7; the table names TRBD1, a call not compared with the DNA. TRBV12-2 corresponds to a pseudogene. The CDR3 has 17 amino acids. CDR3 DNA: TGTGCAAGTCGCTCTAGAGTAGAGGACAGGGGGAACTACGAGCAGTACTTC. This sequence encodes CASRSRVEDRGNYEQYF.

This clone appeared once. The junction departs from germline at one end; a sequencing error may be responsible. V gene TRBV28 combines with J gene TRBJ1-3; no clear D gene. The CDR3 spans 16 residues. Per germline, CDR1 MDHEN and CDR2 SYDVKM. Here the CDR3 DNA reads TGTGCCAGCAGTTTACGCTCCTGGAGCTCTGGAAACACCATGTATTTT. The encoded protein is CASSLRSWSSGNTMYF.

Notes on this clone: The missing conserved phenylalanine or tryptophan at the end of this CDR3 makes a read error likely. Because the CDR3's place on the DNA is in doubt, the DNA is left out and the CDR3 is given as listed by TCRdb. This rearrangement joins TRBV5-6 to TRBJ1-2; the table's D call, TRBD1, was not checked against the DNA. Looked up from germline, CDR1 is SGHDT and CDR2 is YYEEEE. Inclusive of both ends, the CDR3 amounts to 14 amino acids. The CDR3 here is CASSLGRDRSPMSV.